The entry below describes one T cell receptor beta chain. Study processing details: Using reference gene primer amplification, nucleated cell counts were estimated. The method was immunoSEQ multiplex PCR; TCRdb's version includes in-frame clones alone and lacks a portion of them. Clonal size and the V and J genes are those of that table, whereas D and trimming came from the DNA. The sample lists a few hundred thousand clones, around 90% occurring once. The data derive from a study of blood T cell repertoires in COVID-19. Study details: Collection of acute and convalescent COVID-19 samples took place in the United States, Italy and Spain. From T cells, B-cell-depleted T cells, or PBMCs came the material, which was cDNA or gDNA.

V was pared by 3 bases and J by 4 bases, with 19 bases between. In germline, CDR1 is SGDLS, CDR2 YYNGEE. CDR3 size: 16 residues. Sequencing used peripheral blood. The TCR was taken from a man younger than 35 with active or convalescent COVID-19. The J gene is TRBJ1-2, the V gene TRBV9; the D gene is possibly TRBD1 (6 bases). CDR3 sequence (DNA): TGTGCCAGCAGCGCCCCGGCGGGGGGCGGTCGCTATGGCTACACCTTC. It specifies CASSAPAGGGRYGYTF.